These 9 T cell receptor beta chains were sequenced from one sample in a study of T cells after yellow fever vaccination. MiXCR, applied by TCRdb to the 5' RACE reads, yields one record per CDR3 protein. Seen here are approximately 330,000 distinct CDR3 sequences, around 13% observed once, and the top ten hold about 3%. Sequencing was performed on CD4+ T cells sorted from PBMCs, taken 15 days after the yellow fever booster vaccination. All receptors derive from a man younger than 30 who received the YFV17D yellow fever vaccine.

This clonotype occurred a few times. V and J are TRBV7-2 and TRBJ2-1; D assignment may be TRBD1 or TRBD2 (6 bases each). V was shortened by 5 bases and J by 5 bases, with 13 bases between the two germline ends. The germline CDR1 and CDR2 sequences are SGHTA and FQGNSA. The CDR3 has 14 residues. CDR3 nucleotides: TGTGCCAGCAGCGCACAGGGACTGGACAATGAGCAGTTCTTC. This translates into CASSAQGLDNEQFF. The full variable domain, with the rest looked up from reference TRBV7-2 and TRBJ2-1, is GAGVSQSPSNKVTEKGKDVELRCDPISGHTALYWYRQSLGQGLEFLIYFQGNSAPDKSGLPSDRFSAERTGGSVSTLTIQRTQQEDSAVYLCASSAQGLDNEQFFGPGTRLTVL.

This clonotype was counted many times. V gene TRBV4-3 combines with J gene TRBJ2-4; TRBD1 agrees at 9 bases. The CDR3 has 13 residues. From germline, CDR1 is LGHNA and CDR2 YSLEER. Trimming cost V 4 bases and J 5 bases; bases outside gene matches: 0. Here the CDR3 DNA reads TGCGCCAGCAGCCGGGACAGGGAAAACATTCAGTACTTC. Translation: CASSRDRENIQYF.

J is TRBJ2-5 and V is TRBV24-1; maybe TRBD1 (7 bases). The V and J ends lost 7 bases and 4 bases respectively, with 21 bases between them. The germline V gene encodes CDR1 KGHDR and CDR2 SFDVKD. This CDR3 comprises 16 residues. CDR3 residues: CATSPGGGMPPETQYF. CDR3 DNA: TGTGCCACCAGCCCAGGAGGGGGCATGCCTCCAGAGACCCAGTACTTC.

There are a few counts of this clonotype. The gene calls are TRBV7-2 and TRBJ2-7; 14 nucleotides align to TRBD2. Germline CDR1 and CDR2: SGHTA and FQGNSA. J gave up 0 bases and V 4 bases, and 5 bases lay outside the gene matches. There are 17 residues in the CDR3. This chain's CDR3 is CASSYSGTSGGSYEQYV. The CDR3 coding sequence is TGTGCCAGCAGCTATAGCGGGACTAGCGGGGGCTCCTACGAGCAGTACGTC.

This clonotype turned up a few times. V gene TRBV29-1 combines with J gene TRBJ1-2; D is possibly TRBD1 (5 bases). Per the germline V gene, CDR1 is SQVTM and CDR2 is ANQGSEA. Between the trimmed V and J ends, which lost 4 bases and 5 bases, there was a span of 14 bases. CDR3 length: 13 amino acids. DNA of the CDR3: TGCAGCGTTGTCGACAGCGACCTTTATGGCTACACCTTC. This sequence encodes CSVVDSDLYGYTF.

The rearrangement uses TRBV6-6 and TRBJ1-5, with D perhaps matching TRBD1 (6 bases). Per the germline V gene, CDR1 is MNHNY and CDR2 is SVGAGI (reference sequence). The V end was cut by 8 bases, the J end by 4 bases, with 15 bases between. The CDR3 runs to 14 residues. DNA of the CDR3: TGTGCCAGCTCAAGACAGGTCCGTAATCAGCCCCAGCATTTT. Protein product: CASSRQVRNQPQHF.

This clonotype was seen a handful of times. The CDR3 loop reads CAISDTANSGNTIYF. The CDR3 DNA follows: TGTGCCATCAGCGACACAGCTAACTCTGGAAACACCATATATTTT. The chain carries TRBV10-3 and TRBJ1-3; no reliable D call. The CDR3 loop spans 15 amino acids. CDR1 is ENHRY, CDR2 SYGVKD, per germline. V shed 6 bases and J shed 0 bases, with 12 bases lying between them.

J is TRBJ2-5 and V is TRBV5-1; 9 bases fit TRBD2. Germline trimming cut 3 bases from V and 2 bases from J; bases unmatched to any gene: 2. The CDR3 contains 14 residues. Germline CDR1 and CDR2: SGHRS and YFSETQ. The CDR3 DNA is TGCGCCAGCAGCTACGGACTAGCGCAAGAGACCCAGTACTTC. Translated, it gives CASSYGLAQETQYF.

The V gene is TRBV5-1, the J gene TRBJ1-2, with TRBD1 identical over 8 bases. The junction had 8 bases not matched to a gene; V was cut back by 4 bases and J by 0 bases. The CDR3 is made up of 16 amino acids. CDR1 is SGHRS and CDR2 is YFSETQ in the germline V gene. In nucleotides, the CDR3 is TGCGCCAGCAGCCCTAGGACAGGGCCGACTAACTATGGCTACACCTTC. Translation gives CASSPRTGPTNYGYTF. The variable domain in full, with the rest retrieved from reference TRBV5-1 and TRBJ1-2, is KAGVTQTPRYLIKTRGQQVTLSCSPISGHRSVSWYQQTPGQGLQFLFEYFSETQRNKGNFPGRFSGRQFSNSRSEMNVSTLELGDSALYLCASSPRTGPTNYGYTFGSGTRLTVV.